The sequence of this TCR beta chain was determined in a study of cytomegalovirus exposure and HLA in healthy donors. For the study at large: As released early, the data held 75 million to 90 million unique TCRs from HLA-typed donors.

Healthy donors of bone marrow made up the group. CDR1 is SGHVS, CDR2 FNYEAQ, per germline. Between the trimmed V and J ends, which lost 6 bases and 5 bases, there was a span of 19 bases. This CDR3 region has 16 residues. Points on this clone: Its antigen is unknown.

Regarding the study as a whole: Presence/absence analyses assumed roughly uniform sequencing depth across donors. Diagnosis of cytomegalovirus status made by the classifier reportedly showed high specificity and sensitivity.

Amplification used 60 Vbeta primers and 13 Jbeta primers. Using immunoSEQ multiplex PCR, the repertoire was profiled, and TCRdb retains in-frame clones only, with some absent. Here the sample spans about 100,000 clones, over 60% being singletons. This TCR was sampled from a female donor in good health and CMV-seropositive. The chain joins TRBV7-6 to TRBJ2-2, with D tentatively TRBD1 (6 bases). Sequenced: PBMCs. CDR3 loop: CASRQSGRGSTGELFF. The CDR3 DNA sequence: TGTGCCAGCAGACAATCGGGCAGGGGTTCGACCGGGGAGCTGTTTTTT.